A single sample is the source of the 32 T cell receptor beta chains below, sequenced in a study of control samples from healthy donors and cancer patients. Generated by immunoSEQ multiplex PCR, the TCRdb table keeps only in-frame clones and is missing some. The sample carries about 100,000 clones, approximately 80% recorded once. Sequenced sample: blood. These receptor sequences come from a man younger than 45 in good health.

This chain connects TRBV5-1 to TRBJ1-6, with 7 bases matching TRBD1. Losses at the gene ends were 4 bases for V and 5 bases for J; bases not matched to a gene: 3. There are 14 residues in the CDR3. Germline V CDR1 and CDR2: SGHRS, YFSETQ. CDR3 sequence reads: CASSRQGDNSPLHF. The CDR3 DNA sequence: TGCGCCAGCAGCCGTCAGGGGGATAATTCACCCCTCCACTTT.

The chain recombines TRBV15 with TRBJ1-2; maybe TRBD1 (6 bases). Germline V lookup: CDR1 LNHNV, CDR2 YYDKDF (reference sequence). CDR3 size: 15 residues. V shed 0 bases and J shed 7 bases, with 15 bases lying between them. This CDR3 is CATSRELQGQGGYTF. The CDR3 nucleotides read TGTGCCACCAGCAGAGAGTTACAGGGCCAGGGTGGCTACACCTTC.

This clone was detected a few times. The chain recombines TRBV5-1 with TRBJ1-2, with 9 bases identical to TRBD1. Trimming took 5 bases from V and 2 from J; bases not matched to a gene: 4. The germline CDR1 and CDR2 sequences are SGHRS and YFSETQ. The CDR3 has 14 amino acids. CDR3 sequence (DNA): TGCGCCAGCAGGGAGGGGACAGGGAACTATGGCTACACCTTC. It encodes CASREGTGNYGYTF.

The V gene is TRBV6-2 or TRBV6-3, the J gene TRBJ2-7, with TRBD1 matching 9 bases. J gave up 3 bases and V 0 bases, and 6 bases lay outside the gene matches. Germline V gene data show CDR1 as MNHEY and CDR2 as SVGEGT. This CDR3 spans 16 amino acids. CDR3 in DNA: TGTGCCAGCAGTTACTCCTTCCGGGACAGGGACTACGAGCAGTACTTC. This translates into CASSYSFRDRDYEQYF.

A few counts support this clone. The rearrangement uses TRBV9 and TRBJ1-1; D is possibly TRBD1 (5 bases). The CDR3 is 16 amino acids. The germline V and J ends were trimmed by 0 bases and 1 base, with 13 bases remaining between them. Germline assignment: CDR1 SGDLS and CDR2 YYNGEE. CDR3 coding DNA: TGTGCCAGCAGCGTAGTATCCGGGGGAGCGAACACTGAAGCTTTCTTT. Protein: CASSVVSGGANTEAFF.

This clone was detected once. J is TRBJ2-4 and V is TRBV28; tentatively, D is TRBD1 (5 bases). Trimming pared 3 bases from V and 1 base from J, leaving 13 bases between. The CDR3 spans 16 residues. Germline V CDR1 and CDR2: MDHEN, SYDVKM. The CDR3 is CASSFSQGTAKNIQYF. DNA for the CDR3: TGTGCCAGCAGTTTTTCTCAGGGAACGGCCAAAAACATTCAGTACTTC.

This rearrangement joins TRBV7-9 to TRBJ2-7, with a weak D call TRBD1 (6 bases). Per the germline V gene, CDR1 is SEHNR and CDR2 is FQNEAQ (reference sequence). The CDR3 extends over 14 amino acids. The germline V and J ends were trimmed by 3 bases and 8 bases, with 17 bases remaining between them. The CDR3 here is CASSLAWTEAKQYF. Written as DNA, the CDR3 is TGTGCCAGCAGCTTGGCATGGACAGAAGCTAAGCAGTACTTC.

The chain is built from TRBV24-1 and TRBJ2-1, with D possibly being TRBD1 (6 bases). The CDR3 loop spans 16 amino acids. Germline CDR1 and CDR2: KGHDR and SFDVKD. V gave up 3 bases and J gave up 2 bases, with 13 bases separating them. The CDR3 spells CATSDPAGAAYNEQFF. The CDR3 nucleotides read TGTGCCACCAGTGATCCCGCAGGGGCTGCCTACAATGAGCAGTTCTTC.

V is TRBV28 and J is TRBJ1-2, with D possibly being TRBD1 (6 bases). The V gene's germline CDR1 is MDHEN and CDR2 SYDVKM. The V end was cut by 5 bases, the J end by 6 bases, with 16 bases between. This CDR3 spans 14 amino acids. In DNA, the CDR3 is TGTGCCAGCAGTATGAACGGGGGGGCTGATGGCTACACCTTC. This encodes CASSMNGGADGYTF.

The chain is built from TRBV24-1 and TRBJ2-7, with 13 bases matching TRBD2. The germline gives CDR1 KGHDR, CDR2 SFDVKD. Trimming removed 3 bases from V and 6 bases from J; junction bases left unmatched: 4. The CDR3 loop spans 15 amino acids. CDR3 in amino acids: CATSDRTSGGFEQYF. DNA for the CDR3: TGTGCCACCAGTGATCGGACTAGCGGGGGCTTCGAGCAGTACTTC.

The rearrangement uses TRBV28 and TRBJ1-1; 7 nucleotides align to TRBD1. Germline V gene sequence: CDR1 MDHEN, CDR2 SYDVKM. The CDR3 is 13 residues long. V trimming: 8 bases; J trimming: 5 bases; junction bases outside the gene matches: 8. This chain's CDR3 is CASLPDRETEAFF. Here the CDR3 DNA reads TGTGCCAGCCTTCCCGACAGGGAAACTGAAGCTTTCTTT.

This sequence joins TRBV12-3 or TRBV12-4 and TRBJ2-7, with D perhaps TRBD1 (5 bases). Trimming took off 2 bases at V and 2 bases at J, with 7 bases between the two ends. The CDR3 covers 13 residues. CDR3 amino acids: CASSLHRTYEQYF. CDR3 nucleotide sequence: TGTGCCAGCAGTTTACACAGGACCTACGAGCAGTACTTC.

The rearrangement links TRBV28 to TRBJ1-5; D is ambiguous. CDR1 is MDHEN, CDR2 SYDVKM, per germline. Trimming took off 1 base at V and 2 bases at J, with 6 bases between the two ends. The CDR3 is 14 residues long. CDR3 DNA: TGTGCCAGCAGTTTATATCGGGGCAATCAGCCCCAGCATTTT. Its translation: CASSLYRGNQPQHF.

V and J are TRBV7-9 and TRBJ1-4, with TRBD1 as a possible D gene (5 bases). Trimming removed 5 bases at V and 4 bases at J, with 8 bases between. The CDR3 runs 13 residues. The germline V gene encodes CDR1 SEHNR and CDR2 FQNEAQ (reference sequence). CDR3 residues: CASSPDSNEKLFF. The CDR3, as DNA: TGTGCCAGCAGCCCCGACAGTAATGAAAAACTGTTTTTT.

The gene calls are TRBV5-6 and TRBJ2-2; TRBD2 is a possible D gene (7 bases). V lost 2 bases and J lost 1, with 9 bases in between. The CDR3 extends over 15 amino acids. Germline V gives CDR1 SGHDT, CDR2 YYEEEE. The CDR3 here is CASSFGGLNTGELFF. DNA for the CDR3: TGTGCCAGCAGCTTCGGGGGGCTGAACACCGGGGAGCTGTTTTTT.

The rearrangement joins TRBV30 to TRBJ2-7; 10 positions match TRBD1. In germline, CDR1 is GTSNPN, CDR2 SVGIG (reference sequence). The CDR3 spans 14 residues. The V and J ends lost 4 bases and 2 bases, in that order; junction bases with no gene match: 5. CDR3 in DNA: TGTGCCTGGAACCGGGACAGGGGAACCTACGAGCAGTACTTC. The encoded protein is CAWNRDRGTYEQYF.

This chain joins TRBV28 and TRBJ2-7; D is uncertain. This CDR3 has 12 amino acids. CDR1 MDHEN and CDR2 SYDVKM come from the germline V gene. Between the trimmed V and J ends, which lost 3 bases and 7 bases, there was a span of 10 bases. CDR3 sequence: CASSFRVPEQYF. The CDR3 region has the DNA TGTGCCAGCAGTTTTCGTGTTCCGGAGCAGTACTTC.

The chain joins TRBV18 to TRBJ1-2; 8 bases are a match to TRBD1. CDR3 length: 17 amino acids. Germline V gene lookup returns CDR1 KGHSH and CDR2 LQKENI. After removal of 4 bases from V and 0 bases from J, the junction contained 10 bases not matched to a gene. In nucleotides, the CDR3 is TGTGCCAGCTCACAGGGAACGGGACAGGCTACTAACTATGGCTACACCTTC. Its protein is CASSQGTGQATNYGYTF.

This clone was observed once. The chain employs TRBV6-5 and TRBJ2-2; 8 nucleotides align to TRBD2. The CDR3 extends over 14 amino acids. J lost 0 bases, V lost 6 bases, and 0 bases had no gene match. Looked up from germline, CDR1 is MNHEY and CDR2 is SVGAGI. This CDR3 reads CASRRGANTGELFF. The CDR3 DNA follows: TGTGCCAGCAGGCGGGGGGCGAACACCGGGGAGCTGTTTTTT.

The chain has TRBV29-1 and TRBJ1-4; TRBD1 is a possible D gene (6 bases). In germline, CDR1 is SQVTM, CDR2 ANQGSEA. V lost 7 bases and J 14 bases, leaving 20 bases between the germline ends. This CDR3 has 12 residues. The CDR3: CSAFDDRIHLFF. Written as DNA, the CDR3 is TGCAGCGCCTTTGACGACAGGATTCATCTGTTTTTT.

V gene TRBV5-1 combines with J gene TRBJ2-2, with unresolved D. Per the germline V gene, CDR1 is SGHRS and CDR2 is YFSETQ. The V gene lost 1 base and the J gene lost 4 bases, with 8 bases spanning the gap. CDR3 length: 14 amino acids. CDR3 in DNA: TGCGCCAGCAGCTTGACATATAGCACCGGGGAGCTGTTTTTT. This sequence encodes CASSLTYSTGELFF.

V and J are TRBV11-2 and TRBJ1-1; D not resolved. CDR1 SGHAT and CDR2 FQNNGV come from the germline V gene. Trimming cost V 5 bases and J 5 bases, with 12 bases left between them. CDR3 length: 13 amino acids. The CDR3 region is CASSPTQLTEAFF. The CDR3 region has the DNA TGTGCCAGCAGCCCTACGCAATTAACTGAAGCTTTCTTT.

The rearrangement links TRBV15 to TRBJ2-3, with D maybe TRBD2 (5 bases). Germline V gives CDR1 LNHNV, CDR2 YYDKDF (reference sequence). Between the trimmed V and J ends, which lost 8 bases and 1 base, there was a span of 16 bases. This CDR3 contains 15 residues. DNA of the CDR3: TGTGCCACCCGAAGAGGGAGCAAACGCACAGATACGCAGTATTTT. As protein: CATRRGSKRTDTQYF.

This rearrangement joins TRBV9 to TRBJ2-1, with 7 bases lining up with TRBD1. In germline, CDR1 is SGDLS, CDR2 YYNGEE. This CDR3 is 14 amino acids long. V shed 4 bases and J 3 bases; nucleotides not matched to a gene: 4. The CDR3 coding sequence is TGTGCCAGCAGCCCAGGGACAGTCTACAATGAGCAGTTCTTC. This sequence encodes CASSPGTVYNEQFF.

The rearrangement links TRBV5-6 to TRBJ2-3; 8 bases agree with TRBD1. In germline, CDR1 is SGHDT, CDR2 YYEEEE. CDR3 length: 17 residues. V shed 3 bases and J 4 bases; nucleotides not matched to a gene: 13. CDR3 bases: TGTGCCAGCAGCTCCTACTCGCTCAGGGGGCGAGCAGATACGCAGTATTTT. Its translation is CASSSYSLRGRADTQYF.

CDR3 sequence (DNA): TGTGCCATCAGTGAGACCTCTAGCGGAACCTACGAGCAGTACTTC. Amino acid sequence: CAISETSSGTYEQYF. The rearrangement links TRBV10-3 to TRBJ2-7, with 7 bases aligning to TRBD2. This CDR3 region has 15 residues. Germline loops: CDR1 ENHRY, CDR2 SYGVKD. The V segment lost 2 bases and the J segment 2 bases; nucleotides outside the gene matches: 6.

The chain combines TRBV6-5 with TRBJ2-2, with 9 positions matching TRBD1. V lost 2 bases to trimming and J lost 1 base; unmatched junction nucleotides: 2. The CDR3 consists of 16 residues. Per germline, CDR1 MNHEY and CDR2 SVGAGI. The CDR3: CASSYRDRVNTGELFF. In DNA, the CDR3 is TGTGCCAGCAGTTACAGGGACAGGGTGAACACCGGGGAGCTGTTTTTT.

Notes on this clone: One end of the junction does not line up with germline, which may come from a read error. Different DNA sequences within this sample yield the same CDR3. The chain employs TRBV12-5 and TRBJ1-6; 9 nucleotides align to TRBD1. This CDR3 has 16 amino acids. Germline V gene sequence: CDR1 LGHNT, CDR2 FRNRAP. For the CDR3, the DNA is TGTGCTAGTGGGTTGGGGGGGGGACAGGGTCATTCACCCCTCCACTTT. This sequence encodes CASGLGGGQGHSPLHF.

This clone was recorded once. The J gene is TRBJ1-4, the V gene TRBV30; the D gene is possibly TRBD1 (6 bases). The V end lost 0 bases, the J end lost 8 bases, and 16 bases lay between the germline ends. The germline V gene has CDR1 GTSNPN and CDR2 SVGIG (reference sequence). This CDR3 has 15 residues. The CDR3 spells CAWSVTRGIGEKLFF. CDR3 bases: TGTGCCTGGAGTGTTACTAGGGGGATTGGGGAAAAACTGTTTTTT.

V is TRBV6-5 and J is TRBJ1-2; the D is unclear. CDR1 and CDR2 from the germline V gene are MNHEY and SVGAGI. Trimming took 5 bases from V and 0 from J, leaving 7 bases between them. This CDR3 comprises 13 residues. CDR3 DNA: TGTGCCAGCAGTAAGGACTCTAACTATGGCTACACCTTC. Its translation is CASSKDSNYGYTF.

The chain has TRBV30 and TRBJ1-6; no reliable D call. The CDR3 covers 13 residues. V shed 8 bases and J shed 11 bases, with 19 bases lying between them. Germline loops: CDR1 GTSNPN, CDR2 SVGIG (reference sequence). The CDR3 nucleotides are TGTGCCGTGAAAAGGGAGGGAAGTCCACCCCTCCACTTT. This encodes CAVKREGSPPLHF.

The chain employs TRBV5-1 and TRBJ1-4, with 8 bases identical to TRBD1. The CDR3 is 15 amino acids. V trimming: 4 bases; J trimming: 4 bases; junction bases outside the gene matches: 6. CDR1 is SGHRS and CDR2 is YFSETQ in the germline V gene. CDR3 residues: CASSRQGQNNEKLFF. In nucleotides, the CDR3 is TGCGCCAGCAGCAGACAGGGGCAAAATAATGAAAAACTGTTTTTT. The full variable domain, with the rest looked up from reference TRBV5-1 and TRBJ1-4, is KAGVTQTPRYLIKTRGQQVTLSCSPISGHRSVSWYQQTPGQGLQFLFEYFSETQRNKGNFPGRFSGRQFSNSRSEMNVSTLELGDSALYLCASSRQGQNNEKLFFGSGTQLSVL.